The rows below give T cell receptor beta chains drawn from one sample of a study of blood T cell repertoires in COVID-19. Sequenced by immunoSEQ multiplex PCR; TCRdb stores in-frame clones only, minus some. Here the sample spans approximately 360,000 clones, around 90% being singletons. Sequencing was carried out using peripheral blood. These receptors originate from a man aged 18 to 35 with active or convalescent COVID-19. Each CDR3 is given with its conserved first and last residue.

>TRBV7-2
CASSLGLAGSGDTQYF
>TRBV9
CASSETPYSGSQNEQFF
>TRBV15
CATSRWTGTTDTQYF
>TRBV7-2
CASSFWTSGGRGETQYF
>TRBV6-5
CASRRAREGGYTF
>TRBV6-2/TRBV6-3
CASSSHKAGQPQHF
>TRBV27
CASSYTSGAYNEQFF
>TRBV5-1
CASSLAGTGDATNEKLFF
>TRBV7-8
CASSRDTLNTEAFF
>TRBV6-5
CASSYRGTGELFF
>TRBV6-5
CASSYGRMANTGELFF
>TRBV6-5
CASSFTRNAGDHEQYF
>TRBV7-9
CASSRGQFAGDEQYF